Described below is a single TCR beta chain sequence and its context. The sample comes from a study of blood T cell repertoires in COVID-19. Study overall: Nucleic acid was either cDNA or gDNA, and it came from T cells, B-cell-depleted T cells, or PBMCs.

This table comes from immunoSEQ multiplex PCR, and its TCRdb copy is limited to in-frame clones, with some not included. The sample consists of 200,000 or so clones, roughly 87% of them appearing once. The sequence derives from a man in his forties or fifties with active or convalescent COVID-19. Material: peripheral blood.

The CDR3 sequence: CASSQDWGVSYEQYF. In DNA, the CDR3 is TGTGCCAGCAGCCAAGATTGGGGGGTTTCCTACGAGCAGTACTTC. V and J are TRBV4-2 and TRBJ2-7, with D possibly matching TRBD2 (6 bases). The CDR3 loop spans 15 amino acids. V was shortened by 0 bases and J by 1 base, with 10 bases between the two germline ends. In germline, CDR1 is LGHNA, CDR2 YNFKEQ.